This T cell receptor (beta chain) was profiled in a study of PD-1 blockade in classical Hodgkin lymphoma. Background on the study: Every 2 weeks, patients got 3 mg/kg intravenous nivolumab. General study findings and limits: Complete responders started with a diversity level that resembled newly diagnosed patients at baseline. Reports described newly diagnosed patients as having lower baseline TCR diversity than healthy donors.

The assay was immunoSEQ multiplex PCR, and TCRdb's table has in-frame clones only and misses some. The sample has about 98,000 clones; 81% are singletons. Each and every patient relapsed after autologous stem cell transplantation, and patients got differing brentuximab vedotin exposure. Reported best responses ranged across complete response, partial response or progressive disease. About this clone itself: Antigen: not known.

This CDR3 region has 14 residues. Losses at the gene ends were 5 bases for V and 4 bases for J; bases not matched to a gene: 6. The V gene's germline CDR1 is SEHNR and CDR2 FQNEAQ (reference sequence). V usage is TRBV7-9 and J usage is TRBJ2-5, with 8 bases lining up with TRBD1. The sample was peripheral blood mononuclear cells (PBMCs), taken before the second cycle of nivolumab. The source is a human donor with classical Hodgkin lymphoma. The CDR3, as DNA: TGTGCCAGCAGCGCCGCACAGGGGGGAGAGACCCAGTACTTC. Protein: CASSAAQGGETQYF.